These 30 T cell receptor beta chains came from one sample sequenced in a study of blood T cell repertoires in COVID-19. Assay: immunoSEQ multiplex PCR; the TCRdb copy retains only in-frame clones and omits some. Among about 320,000 clones listed, more than 75% were seen once. The sequenced sample consisted of PBMCs or T cells enriched from blood (not recorded which). The receptors here all came from a man between 60 and 70 years old who had recovered from COVID-19.

The chain couples TRBV11-2 to TRBJ2-7; 8 positions agree with TRBD1. This CDR3 is 14 amino acids long. From germline, CDR1 is SGHAT and CDR2 FQNNGV. Losses at the gene ends were 1 base for V and 4 bases for J; bases not matched to a gene: 3. The DNA of the CDR3 is TGTGCCAGCAGCTTAGGACAGGGGCAATACGAGCAGTACTTC. Translating gives CASSLGQGQYEQYF.

This clone showed up just once. This sequence joins TRBV11-2 and TRBJ1-2, with 8 bases aligning to TRBD1. CDR1 is SGHAT and CDR2 is FQNNGV in the germline V gene. The J segment lost 4 bases and the V segment lost 4 bases, leaving 14 bases of the junction unmatched. This CDR3 is built from 17 residues. The CDR3 reads CASSSLKKQGGGYGYTF. The CDR3 nucleotides are TGTGCCAGCAGCTCCCTTAAAAAACAGGGGGGAGGCTATGGCTACACCTTC.

This chain connects TRBV10-3 to TRBJ2-1; TRBD1 matches at 9 bases. The germline V gene has CDR1 ENHRY and CDR2 SYGVKD. The ends lost 3 bases at V and 7 bases at J; junction bases unmatched: 7. This CDR3 spans 15 amino acids. CDR3 amino acids: CAISELQGARNEQFF. In nucleotides, the CDR3 is TGTGCCATCAGTGAATTACAGGGGGCGCGGAATGAGCAGTTCTTC.

The chain employs TRBV2 and TRBJ2-1; D perhaps matches TRBD2 (5 bases). Germline-derived CDR1 and CDR2 are SNHLY and FYNNEI. V was shortened by 1 base and J by 12 bases, with 13 bases between the two germline ends. This CDR3 is 13 amino acids long. The CDR3 loop reads CASSEGESGRQFF. In nucleotides, the CDR3 is TGTGCCAGCAGTGAAGGGGAGTCGGGGAGGCAGTTCTTC. The whole variable domain, filled in from reference TRBV2 and TRBJ2-1, reads EPEVTQTPSHQVTQMGQEVILRCVPISNHLYFYWYRQILGQKVEFLVSFYNNEISEKSEIFDDQFSVERPDGSNFTLKIRSTKLEDSAMYFCASSEGESGRQFFGPGTRLTVL.

The V gene is TRBV7-8, the J gene TRBJ2-1, with D possibly TRBD2 on 6 matching bases. The V end lost 5 bases, the J end lost 7 bases, and 9 bases lay between the germline ends. Germline assignment: CDR1 SGHVS and CDR2 FQNEAQ. The CDR3 extends over 12 amino acids. Here the CDR3 DNA reads TGTGCCAGCAGCCCCGGAGGGAATGAGCAGTTCTTC. Translating gives CASSPGGNEQFF. Drawing the rest from reference TRBV7-8 and TRBJ2-1, the complete variable domain is GAGVSQSPRYKVAKRGQDVALRCDPISGHVSLFWYQQALGQGPEFLTYFQNEAQLDKSGLPSDRFFAERPEGSVSTLKIQRTQQEDSAVYLCASSPGGNEQFFGPGTRLTVL.

The rearrangement links TRBV4-2 to TRBJ1-1; tentatively, D is TRBD1 (5 bases). Trimming took 7 bases from V and 1 from J, leaving 16 bases between them. Germline-derived CDR1 and CDR2 are LGHNA and YNFKEQ. This CDR3 region has 15 residues. The CDR3 DNA reads TGTGCCAGCATTTCGACCAGACAGTCGAACACTGAAGCTTTCTTT. This encodes CASISTRQSNTEAFF.

The DNA of the CDR3 is TGCGCCAGCAGCTTGGCCTTAAGGGGAAGCACAGATACGCAGTATTTT. Its translation: CASSLALRGSTDTQYF. This sequence joins TRBV5-1 and TRBJ2-3; a weak D match, TRBD1 (5 bases). V lost 0 bases and J 0 bases, leaving 11 bases between the germline ends. This CDR3 region has 16 residues. CDR1 and CDR2 (germline): SGHRS, YFSETQ.

The gene calls are TRBV4-1 and TRBJ1-1; 8 bases map to TRBD1. J gave up 5 bases and V 0 bases, and 11 bases lay outside the gene matches. Germline V gene sequence: CDR1 MGHRA, CDR2 YSYEKL. The CDR3 extends over 17 amino acids. The CDR3 is CASSQDPAQGVGTEAFF. In nucleotides, the CDR3 is TGCGCCAGCAGCCAAGACCCCGCACAGGGGGTAGGAACTGAAGCTTTCTTT.

The genes are TRBV11-2 and TRBJ2-7; D remains unclear. This CDR3 comprises 12 residues. The ends were cut back, 5 bases at V and 1 base at J, with 6 bases in the middle. The germline CDR1 and CDR2 sequences are SGHAT and FQNNGV. The DNA for the CDR3 is TGTGCCAGCAGCCCGAGTTCCTACGAGCAGTACTTC. Amino acids: CASSPSSYEQYF.

This clone appeared once. The chain carries TRBV15 and TRBJ2-7; 13 positions match TRBD2. Losses at the gene ends were 1 base for V and 4 bases for J; bases not matched to a gene: 1. Germline V gene lookup returns CDR1 LNHNV and CDR2 YYDKDF (reference sequence). CDR3 length: 15 residues. The CDR3 region has the DNA TGTGCCACCAGCAGAGGGACTAGCGGGAGATACGAGCAGTACTTC. It encodes CATSRGTSGRYEQYF.

The V call is TRBV29-1, the J call TRBJ1-1; 12 bases match TRBD1. CDR1 and CDR2 (germline): SQVTM, ANQGSEA. CDR3 size: 14 residues. J lost 10 bases, V lost 6 bases, and 12 bases had no gene match. As DNA, the CDR3 is TGCAGCGTCCATAAAGGGACAGGGGGCCTGATAGCTTTCTTT. As protein: CSVHKGTGGLIAFF.

This chain joins TRBV7-6 and TRBJ1-1, with 7 bases lining up with TRBD1. This CDR3 has 15 amino acids. Unmatched junction bases numbered 6, after V lost 5 bases and J lost 0 bases. Germline lookup yields CDR1 SGHVS and CDR2 FNYEAQ. The CDR3 region has the DNA TGTGCCAGCAGCCCGACAGGGTCCATGAACACTGAAGCTTTCTTT. It translates to CASSPTGSMNTEAFF.

This chain links TRBV4-3 with TRBJ1-3; perhaps TRBD1 as D (5 bases). Trimming pared 4 bases from V and 1 base from J, leaving 11 bases between. From germline, CDR1 is LGHNA and CDR2 YSLEER. The CDR3 loop spans 15 amino acids. CDR3 region: CASSPQGLSGNTIYF. The CDR3 DNA sequence: TGCGCCAGCAGCCCGCAGGGATTATCTGGAAACACCATATATTTT.

The chain joins TRBV27 to TRBJ1-6, with 7 bases aligning to TRBD1. Losses at the gene ends were 6 bases for V and 6 bases for J; bases not matched to a gene: 5. The CDR3 has 14 amino acids. The germline CDR1 and CDR2 sequences are MNHEY and SMNVEV (reference sequence). The CDR3 sequence is CASRRQGGNSPLHF. CDR3 nucleotides: TGTGCCAGCAGAAGACAGGGTGGTAATTCACCCCTCCACTTT.

The chain employs TRBV5-4 and TRBJ1-6; weak D call: TRBD1 (5 bases). Looked up from germline, CDR1 is SGHNT and CDR2 is YYREEE (reference sequence). CDR3 size: 14 residues. With 0 bases removed from V and 7 bases from J, the gap between germline ends came to 8 bases. The CDR3 sequence is CASSLAGVNSPLHF. CDR3 sequence (DNA): TGTGCCAGCAGCTTGGCGGGGGTAAATTCACCCCTCCACTTT.

The V and J genes are TRBV7-6 and TRBJ2-7, with TRBD1 matching over 9 bases. The CDR3 sequence is 15 residues long. V gave up 5 bases and J gave up 4 bases; unmatched junction bases: 9. The germline CDR1 and CDR2 sequences are SGHVS and FNYEAQ. The CDR3 reads CASSPGTGWGYEQYF. The CDR3, as DNA: TGTGCCAGCAGCCCGGGGACAGGGTGGGGATACGAGCAGTACTTC.

The CDR3: CASNKRAVRYNEQFF. As DNA, the CDR3 is TGTGCCAGCAACAAGAGGGCGGTCCGGTACAATGAGCAGTTCTTC. The chain joins TRBV6-5 to TRBJ2-1, with D possibly being TRBD2 (5 bases). The CDR3 loop spans 15 amino acids. Trimming left V 7 bases short and J 4 bases short, with 17 bases between. From germline, CDR1 is MNHEY and CDR2 SVGAGI.

This chain uses TRBV9 with TRBJ2-3; tentative D call: TRBD2 (6 bases). The ends were cut back, 0 bases at V and 0 bases at J, with 8 bases in the middle. Germline V gene lookup returns CDR1 SGDLS and CDR2 YYNGEE. The CDR3 consists of 15 residues. In nucleotides, the CDR3 is TGTGCCAGCAGCGTAGGCGGGGCTAGCACAGATACGCAGTATTTT. It yields the protein CASSVGGASTDTQYF.

This chain uses TRBV18 with TRBJ2-1, with TRBD2 identical over 13 bases. This CDR3 region has 15 residues. In germline, CDR1 is KGHSH, CDR2 LQKENI. After removal of 4 bases from V and 6 bases from J, the junction contained 3 bases not matched to a gene. CDR3 nucleotides: TGTGCCAGCTCACAAAGGACTAGCGGGAGCAATGAGCAGTTCTTC. It yields the protein CASSQRTSGSNEQFF.

This clone turned up a few times. The rearrangement uses TRBV19 and TRBJ1-1, with D uncertain. The V end was cut by 1 base, the J end by 2 bases, with 8 bases between. The CDR3 contains 14 residues. Germline V lookup: CDR1 LNHDA, CDR2 SQIVND (reference sequence). The CDR3 spells CASSIAGGNTEAFF. DNA of the CDR3: TGTGCCAGTAGTATAGCAGGAGGCAACACTGAAGCTTTCTTT.

The chain carries TRBV5-1 and TRBJ1-3; unclear D gene. The CDR3 has 15 amino acids. Germline V lookup: CDR1 SGHRS, CDR2 YFSETQ. With 6 bases removed from V and 0 bases from J, the gap between germline ends came to 13 bases. As DNA, the CDR3 is TGCGCCAGCACCACGGGGTCGGGCTCTGGAAACACCATATATTTT. It specifies CASTTGSGSGNTIYF.

The chain carries TRBV6-1 and TRBJ2-3; 9 nucleotides line up with TRBD2. J lost 4 bases, V lost 3 bases, and 5 bases had no gene match. The CDR3 is 15 residues long. Germline V gene sequence: CDR1 MNHNS, CDR2 SASEGT. This chain's CDR3 is CASSDGGRAADTQYF. The CDR3 DNA follows: TGTGCCAGCAGTGATGGCGGGAGGGCCGCAGATACGCAGTATTTT.

The chain employs TRBV6-2 or TRBV6-3 and TRBJ1-2; D remains unclear. Germline CDR1 MNHEY, CDR2 SVGEGT. The V end lost 0 bases, the J end lost 7 bases, and 15 bases lay between the germline ends. The CDR3 totals 15 residues. The CDR3 reads CASSYSAKPSGGYTF. The CDR3 region has the DNA TGTGCCAGCAGTTACTCGGCCAAGCCCTCGGGTGGCTACACCTTC.

V and J are TRBV2 and TRBJ2-2; no clear D gene. The CDR3 totals 14 residues. The V end lost 4 bases, the J end lost 0 bases, and 6 bases lay between the germline ends. Germline V gene sequence: CDR1 SNHLY, CDR2 FYNNEI. This CDR3 reads CASSAGPNTGELFF. CDR3 nucleotides: TGTGCCAGCAGTGCGGGTCCGAACACCGGGGAGCTGTTTTTT.

V is TRBV29-1 and J is TRBJ1-1; D remains ambiguous. Germline-derived CDR1 and CDR2 are SQVTM and ANQGSEA. The CDR3 extends over 13 amino acids. V was trimmed by 7 bases and J by 1 base, leaving 13 bases between them. The CDR3 DNA is TGCAGCGGGGAGGGCAGCGGGAACACTGAAGCTTTCTTT. Translating it yields CSGEGSGNTEAFF.

This sequence joins TRBV19 and TRBJ1-5; D is ambiguous. Germline V lookup: CDR1 LNHDA, CDR2 SQIVND (reference sequence). This CDR3 comprises 12 residues. The V and J ends lost 3 bases and 3 bases respectively, with 3 bases between them. The DNA of the CDR3 is TGTGCCAGTAGTATCAACAATCAGCCCCAGCATTTT. The encoded protein is CASSINNQPQHF. The full variable domain, its missing parts supplied by reference TRBV19 and TRBJ1-5, is DGGITQSPKYLFRKEGQNVTLSCEQNLNHDAMYWYRQDPGQGLRLIYYSQIVNDFQKGDIAEGYSVSREKKESFPLTVTSAQKNPTAFYLCASSINNQPQHFGDGTRLSIL.

CDR3 amino acids: CASSLAIRNEQYF. CDR3 nucleotides: TGTGCCAGCAGCTTAGCGATTAGAAACGAGCAGTACTTC. This rearrangement joins TRBV7-6 to TRBJ2-7, with D hard to call. CDR1 SGHVS and CDR2 FNYEAQ come from the germline V gene. V lost 0 bases and J lost 5, with 8 bases in between. CDR3 length equals 13 residues.

With respect to this clone: Because it lacks the conserved phenylalanine or tryptophan at the end, this CDR3 is likely a read error. Because the CDR3's place on the DNA is in doubt, the DNA is left out and the CDR3 is given as listed by TCRdb. The chain carries TRBV3-1 (or the pseudogene TRBV3-2) and TRBJ2-7; the table assigns TRBD1, which was not confirmed against the DNA. CDR1 LGHDT and CDR2 YNNKEL come from the germline V gene (reference sequence). The CDR3 is 8 residues long, counting both termini. The CDR3 sequence: CASSQEVA.

The chain has TRBV7-9 and TRBJ1-3; D is uncertain. The length of the CDR3 is 18 residues. The V end lost 3 bases, the J end lost 1 base, and 19 bases lay between the germline ends. Germline CDR1 and CDR2: SEHNR and FQNEAQ (reference sequence). The CDR3: CASSFDAGLGYSGNTIYF. The CDR3 coding sequence is TGTGCCAGCAGCTTTGACGCAGGACTGGGTTATTCTGGAAACACCATATATTTT.

The rearrangement joins TRBV3-1 (or the pseudogene TRBV3-2) to TRBJ2-3, with TRBD1 matching 9 bases. V was clipped by 3 bases and J by 1 base; unmatched bases: 5. The germline V gene has CDR1 LGHDT and CDR2 YNNKEL (reference sequence). This CDR3 contains 16 residues. CDR3 sequence: CASSHGQGFCTDTQYF. Here the CDR3 DNA reads TGTGCCAGCAGCCACGGACAGGGGTTCTGCACAGATACGCAGTATTTT.